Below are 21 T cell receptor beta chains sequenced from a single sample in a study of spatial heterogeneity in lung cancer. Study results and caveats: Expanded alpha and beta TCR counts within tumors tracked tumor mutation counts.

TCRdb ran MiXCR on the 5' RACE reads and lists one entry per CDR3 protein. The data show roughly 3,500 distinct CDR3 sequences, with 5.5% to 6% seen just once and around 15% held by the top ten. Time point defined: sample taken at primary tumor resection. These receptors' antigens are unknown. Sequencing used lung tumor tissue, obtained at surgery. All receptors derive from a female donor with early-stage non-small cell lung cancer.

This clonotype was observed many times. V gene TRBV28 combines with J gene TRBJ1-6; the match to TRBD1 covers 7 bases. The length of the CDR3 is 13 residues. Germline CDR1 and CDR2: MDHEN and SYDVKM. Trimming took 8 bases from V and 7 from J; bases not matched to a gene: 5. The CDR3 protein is CASQGDRNSPLHF. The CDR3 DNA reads TGTGCCAGCCAGGGGGACAGAAATTCACCCCTCCACTTT.

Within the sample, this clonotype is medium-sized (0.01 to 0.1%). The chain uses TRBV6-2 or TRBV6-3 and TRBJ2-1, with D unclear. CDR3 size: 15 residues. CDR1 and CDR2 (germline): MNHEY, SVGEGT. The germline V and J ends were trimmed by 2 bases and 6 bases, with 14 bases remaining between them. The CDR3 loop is CASSYRGPFANEQFF. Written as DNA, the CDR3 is TGTGCCAGCAGTTACAGAGGTCCCTTTGCCAATGAGCAGTTCTTC.

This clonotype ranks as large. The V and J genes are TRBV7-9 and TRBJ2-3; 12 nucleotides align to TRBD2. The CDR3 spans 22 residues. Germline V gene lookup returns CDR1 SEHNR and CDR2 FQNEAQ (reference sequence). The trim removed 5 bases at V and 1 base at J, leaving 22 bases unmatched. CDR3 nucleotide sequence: TGTGCCAGCAGCATCGAGCTGGGGCGAAGGCTAGCGGGAGGGCCCGGCACAGATACGCAGTATTTT. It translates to CASSIELGRRLAGGPGTDTQYF.

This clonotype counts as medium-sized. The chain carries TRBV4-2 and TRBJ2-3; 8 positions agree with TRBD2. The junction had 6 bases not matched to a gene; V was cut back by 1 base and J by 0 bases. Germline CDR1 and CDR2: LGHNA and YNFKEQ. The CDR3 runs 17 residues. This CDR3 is CASSQAPSGSSTDTQYF. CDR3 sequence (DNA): TGTGCCAGCAGCCAAGCTCCTAGCGGGTCAAGCACAGATACGCAGTATTTT.

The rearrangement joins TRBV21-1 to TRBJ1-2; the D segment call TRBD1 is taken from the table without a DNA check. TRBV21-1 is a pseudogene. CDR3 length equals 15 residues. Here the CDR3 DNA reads TGTGCCAGCAGCATCTCGACAGGGGCGATTTATGGCTACACCTTC. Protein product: CASSISTGAIYGYTF.

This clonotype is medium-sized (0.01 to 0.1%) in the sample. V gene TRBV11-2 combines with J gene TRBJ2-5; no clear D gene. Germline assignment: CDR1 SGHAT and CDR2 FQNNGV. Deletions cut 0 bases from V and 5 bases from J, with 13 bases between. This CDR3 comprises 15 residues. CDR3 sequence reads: CASSLEDNQMETQYF. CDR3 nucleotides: TGTGCCAGCAGCTTAGAGGATAACCAGATGGAGACCCAGTACTTC.

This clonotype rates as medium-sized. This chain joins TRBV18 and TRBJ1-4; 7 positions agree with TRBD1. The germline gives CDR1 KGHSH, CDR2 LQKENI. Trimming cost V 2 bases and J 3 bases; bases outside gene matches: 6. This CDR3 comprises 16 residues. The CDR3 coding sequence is TGTGCCAGCTCACCAACAGGGGATGCGGCTAATGAAAAACTGTTTTTT. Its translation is CASSPTGDAANEKLFF.

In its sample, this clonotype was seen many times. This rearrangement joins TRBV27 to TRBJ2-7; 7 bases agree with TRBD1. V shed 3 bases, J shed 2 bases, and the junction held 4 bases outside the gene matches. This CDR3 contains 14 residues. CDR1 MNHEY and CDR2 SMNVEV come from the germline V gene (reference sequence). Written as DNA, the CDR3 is TGTGCCAGCAGTTTCGGACAGGCCACCTACGAGCAGTACGTC. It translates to CASSFGQATYEQYV.

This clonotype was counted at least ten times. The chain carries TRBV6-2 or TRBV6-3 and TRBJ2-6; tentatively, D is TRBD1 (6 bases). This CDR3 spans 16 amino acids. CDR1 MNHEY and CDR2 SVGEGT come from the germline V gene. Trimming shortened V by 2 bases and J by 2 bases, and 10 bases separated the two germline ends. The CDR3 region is CASSYLGGAGANVLTF. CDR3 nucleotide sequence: TGTGCCAGCAGTTACCTAGGGGGTGCTGGGGCCAACGTCCTGACTTTC.

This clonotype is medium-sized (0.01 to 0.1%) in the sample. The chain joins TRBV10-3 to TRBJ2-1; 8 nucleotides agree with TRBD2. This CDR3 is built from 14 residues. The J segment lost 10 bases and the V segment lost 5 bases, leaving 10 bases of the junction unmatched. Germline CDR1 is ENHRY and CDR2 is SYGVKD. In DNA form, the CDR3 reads TGTGCCATCAGTCTTTTCGGGACTAGAGGCGAGCAGTTCTTC. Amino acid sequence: CAISLFGTRGEQFF.

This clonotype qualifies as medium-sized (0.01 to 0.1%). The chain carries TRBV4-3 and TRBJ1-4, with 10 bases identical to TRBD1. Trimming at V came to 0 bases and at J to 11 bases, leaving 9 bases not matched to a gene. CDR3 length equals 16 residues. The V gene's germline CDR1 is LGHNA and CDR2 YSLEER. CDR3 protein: CASSQERDRGRSKLFF. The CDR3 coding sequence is TGCGCCAGCAGCCAAGAACGGGACAGGGGTAGGAGCAAACTGTTTTTT.

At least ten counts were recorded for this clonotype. CDR3 sequence: CSAPGTGHTGELFF. The CDR3 nucleotides are TGCAGTGCTCCCGGGACAGGGCATACCGGGGAGCTGTTTTTT. This chain links TRBV20-1 with TRBJ2-2, with TRBD1 identical over 9 bases. Germline V gene sequence: CDR1 DFQATT, CDR2 SNEGSKA (reference sequence). The CDR3 runs to 14 residues. V dropped 5 bases and J dropped 5; count of bases not matched to a gene: 6.

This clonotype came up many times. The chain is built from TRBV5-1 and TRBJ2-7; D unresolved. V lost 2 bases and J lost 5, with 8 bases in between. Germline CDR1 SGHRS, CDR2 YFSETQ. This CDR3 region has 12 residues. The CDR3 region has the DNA TGCGCCAGCAGCTTCCCATCTAACGAGCAGTACTTC. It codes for CASSFPSNEQYF.

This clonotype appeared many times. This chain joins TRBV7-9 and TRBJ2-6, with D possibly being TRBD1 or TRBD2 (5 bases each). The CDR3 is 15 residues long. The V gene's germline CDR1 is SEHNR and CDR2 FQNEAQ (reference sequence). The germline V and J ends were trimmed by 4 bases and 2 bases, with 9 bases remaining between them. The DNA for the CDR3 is TGTGCCAGCAGCTCAGGGACGGCTGGGGCCAACGTCCTGACTTTC. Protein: CASSSGTAGANVLTF.

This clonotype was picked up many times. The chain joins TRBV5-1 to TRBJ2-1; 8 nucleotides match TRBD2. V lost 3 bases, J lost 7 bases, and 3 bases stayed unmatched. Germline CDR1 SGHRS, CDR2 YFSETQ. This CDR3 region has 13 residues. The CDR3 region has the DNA TGCGCCAGCAGCTGGAGCGGGAGTAATGAGCAGTTCTTC. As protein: CASSWSGSNEQFF.

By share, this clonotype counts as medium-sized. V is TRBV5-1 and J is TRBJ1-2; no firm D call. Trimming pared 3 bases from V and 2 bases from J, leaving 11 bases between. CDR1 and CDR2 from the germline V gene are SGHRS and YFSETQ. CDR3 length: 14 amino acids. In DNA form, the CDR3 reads TGCGCCAGCAGCTCTCTAGCACTAAACTATGGCTACACCTTC. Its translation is CASSSLALNYGYTF.

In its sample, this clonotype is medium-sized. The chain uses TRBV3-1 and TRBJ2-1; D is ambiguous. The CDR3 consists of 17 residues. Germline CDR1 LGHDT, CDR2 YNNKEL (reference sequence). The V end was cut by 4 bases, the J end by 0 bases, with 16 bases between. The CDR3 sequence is CASSPYSLTSSYNEQFF. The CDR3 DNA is TGTGCCAGCAGCCCGTATTCGTTAACGAGCTCCTACAATGAGCAGTTCTTC.

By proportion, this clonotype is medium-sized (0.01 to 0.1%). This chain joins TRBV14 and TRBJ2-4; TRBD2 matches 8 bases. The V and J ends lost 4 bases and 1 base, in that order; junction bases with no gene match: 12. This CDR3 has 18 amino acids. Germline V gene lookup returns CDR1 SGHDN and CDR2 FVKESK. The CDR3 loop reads CASSPLGGGRMAKNIQYF. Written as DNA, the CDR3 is TGTGCCAGCAGCCCGCTTGGGGGCGGGAGGATGGCCAAAAACATTCAGTACTTC. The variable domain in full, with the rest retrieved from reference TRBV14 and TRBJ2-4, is EAGVTQFPSHSVIEKGQTVTLRCDPISGHDNLYWYRRVMGKEIKFLLHFVKESKQDESGMPNNRFLAERTGGTYSTLKVQPAELEDSGVYFCASSPLGGGRMAKNIQYFGAGTRLSVL.

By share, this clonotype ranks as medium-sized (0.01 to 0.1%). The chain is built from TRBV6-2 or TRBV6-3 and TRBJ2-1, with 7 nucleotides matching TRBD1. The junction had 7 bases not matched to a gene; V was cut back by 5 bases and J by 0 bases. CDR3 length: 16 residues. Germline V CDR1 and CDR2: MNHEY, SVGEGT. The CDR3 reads CASSDPGTVSYNEQFF. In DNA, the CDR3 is TGTGCCAGCAGTGATCCCGGGACAGTCTCCTACAATGAGCAGTTCTTC.

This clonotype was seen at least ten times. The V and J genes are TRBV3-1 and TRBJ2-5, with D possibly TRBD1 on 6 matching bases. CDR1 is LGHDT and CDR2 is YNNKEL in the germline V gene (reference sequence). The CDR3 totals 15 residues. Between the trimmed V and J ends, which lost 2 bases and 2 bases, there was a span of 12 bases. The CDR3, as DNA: TGTGCCAGCAGCCAACCTGACAGGAGGCAAGAGACCCAGTACTTC. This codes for CASSQPDRRQETQYF.

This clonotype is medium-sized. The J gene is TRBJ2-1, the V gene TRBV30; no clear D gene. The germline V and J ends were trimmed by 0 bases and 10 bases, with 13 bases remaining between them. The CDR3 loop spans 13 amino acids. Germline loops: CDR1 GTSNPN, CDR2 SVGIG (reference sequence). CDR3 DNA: TGTGCCTGGAGTGTTTCTGGATTTGGGGAGCAGTTCTTC. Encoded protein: CAWSVSGFGEQFF.